These 16 T cell receptor beta chains were all obtained from the same sample, sequenced in a study of shared clonotypes between healthy human individuals. The protocol was immunoSEQ multiplex PCR, while the TCRdb copy is restricted to in-frame clones and leaves out a portion. This sample has about 700,000 clones, with approximately 90% found just once. In the naive CD8 group, cells lacked CD45RO and were positively selected for CCR7, so terminally differentiated effector memory CD45RA+ cells were left out. What was sequenced was naive CD8+ T cells sorted from blood. The receptors derive from a man between 25 and 39 years old in good health.

The chain is built from TRBV7-8 and TRBJ2-7; 8 bases agree with TRBD2. Germline CDR1 and CDR2: SGHVS and FQNEAQ. V shed 3 bases and J 5 bases; nucleotides not matched to a gene: 15. This CDR3 has 17 amino acids. The CDR3 bases are TGTGCCAGCAGCTTCTTAATGGGTAGCGGGATTGAGCACGAGCAGTACTTC. Translating it yields CASSFLMGSGIEHEQYF. Together with reference TRBV7-8 and TRBJ2-7, the CDR3 gives the full variable domain: GAGVSQSPRYKVAKRGQDVALRCDPISGHVSLFWYQQALGQGPEFLTYFQNEAQLDKSGLPSDRFFAERPEGSVSTLKIQRTQQEDSAVYLCASSFLMGSGIEHEQYFGPGTRLTVT.

The chain uses TRBV6-5 and TRBJ2-7; 11 positions match TRBD1. V shed 5 bases, J shed 6 bases, and the junction held 6 bases outside the gene matches. This CDR3 has 14 residues. Germline V gives CDR1 MNHEY, CDR2 SVGAGI. CDR3 protein: CASSDGQGAGEQYF. The CDR3 DNA sequence: TGTGCCAGCAGTGACGGACAGGGGGCAGGCGAGCAGTACTTC.

V usage is TRBV5-5 and J usage is TRBJ2-1, with 7 bases aligning to TRBD1. The CDR3 is 17 residues long. J was trimmed by 8 bases and V by 0 bases; bases with no gene match: 14. CDR1 and CDR2 from the germline V gene are SGHKS and YYEKEE (reference sequence). The chain's CDR3 is CASSLDFLGQRGHEQFF. The CDR3 DNA follows: TGTGCCAGCAGCTTGGATTTTTTGGGACAGAGGGGCCATGAGCAGTTCTTC.

The V gene is TRBV27, the J gene TRBJ2-5, with D tentatively TRBD1 (5 bases). Germline CDR1 is MNHEY and CDR2 is SMNVEV (reference sequence). This CDR3 comprises 18 residues. The V end lost 1 base, the J end lost 0 bases, and 18 bases lay between the germline ends. CDR3: CASSLLTGDDRDQETQYF. Written as DNA, the CDR3 is TGTGCCAGCAGTTTATTAACAGGCGATGATAGGGACCAAGAGACCCAGTACTTC.

The V and J genes are TRBV5-6 and TRBJ2-7, with 13 bases lining up with TRBD2. The length of the CDR3 is 13 residues. The J segment lost 3 bases and the V segment lost 7 bases, leaving 1 base of the junction unmatched. CDR1 and CDR2 (germline): SGHDT, YYEEEE. The CDR3 spells CASGLAGVYEQYF. The CDR3 DNA sequence: TGTGCCAGCGGACTAGCGGGAGTCTACGAGCAGTACTTC.

V is TRBV13 and J is TRBJ2-7; 9 bases line up with TRBD1. The CDR3 runs 15 residues. Germline assignment: CDR1 PRHDT and CDR2 FYEKMQ (reference sequence). J lost 1 base, V lost 7 bases, and 8 bases had no gene match. The CDR3 loop reads CASTHEGQGSYEQYF. In nucleotides, the CDR3 is TGTGCCAGCACCCATGAGGGACAGGGTTCCTACGAGCAGTACTTC.

The chain links TRBV18 to TRBJ2-7; 13 nucleotides agree with TRBD2. V lost 9 bases, J lost 6 bases, and 17 bases stayed unmatched. Per germline, CDR1 KGHSH and CDR2 LQKENI. The CDR3 extends over 17 amino acids. The CDR3 nucleotides read TGTGCCAGGAACATGACTAGCGGGAGGTTTTCCTTCTGCGAGCAGTACTTC. Protein: CARNMTSGRFSFCEQYF. Using reference TRBV18 and TRBJ2-7 for the parts outside the CDR3, the full variable domain is NAGVMQNPRHLVRRRGQEARLRCSPMKGHSHVYWYRQLPEEGLKFMVYLQKENIIDESGMPKERFSAEFPKEGPSILRIQQVVRGDSAAYFCARNMTSGRFSFCEQYFGPGTRLTVT.

This chain uses TRBV30 with TRBJ2-5; TRBD2 agrees at 8 bases. Losses at the gene ends were 0 bases for V and 4 bases for J; bases not matched to a gene: 4. The CDR3 runs 14 residues. The V gene's germline CDR1 is GTSNPN and CDR2 SVGIG (reference sequence). The CDR3 DNA sequence: TGTGCCTGGAGTGTGGCGAGCGGGAGAGAGACCCAGTACTTC. This gives the protein CAWSVASGRETQYF.

The chain links TRBV19 to TRBJ1-5; TRBD1 agrees at 8 bases. The CDR3 has 14 amino acids. Germline V gene lookup returns CDR1 LNHDA and CDR2 SQIVND (reference sequence). V lost 8 bases, J lost 0 bases, and 3 bases stayed unmatched. DNA for the CDR3: TGTGCCAGTTGGGACAGGCATAGCAATCAGCCCCAGCATTTT. Its protein product is CASWDRHSNQPQHF.

The chain is built from TRBV28 and TRBJ2-7; 9 bases are a match to TRBD2. The J segment lost 5 bases and the V segment lost 2 bases, leaving 4 bases of the junction unmatched. Germline lookup yields CDR1 MDHEN and CDR2 SYDVKM. The CDR3 is made up of 14 amino acids. The CDR3 spells CASSLDSGSNEQYF. In nucleotides, the CDR3 is TGTGCCAGCAGTTTAGATAGCGGGAGTAACGAGCAGTACTTC.

This chain uses TRBV10-1 with TRBJ2-1; 9 nucleotides line up with TRBD1. Germline V lookup: CDR1 WNHNN, CDR2 SYGVQD (reference sequence). The CDR3 covers 13 residues. With V trimmed by 11 bases and J by 5 bases, 7 bases remained unmatched. The CDR3 DNA follows: TGCGCCCCGCGGACAGGGGTCGACAATGAGCAGTTCTTC. This codes for CAPRTGVDNEQFF.

The chain links TRBV7-6 to TRBJ1-3; D perhaps matches TRBD1 (6 bases). V lost 2 bases to trimming and J lost 3 bases, with 11 bases between them. The CDR3 loop spans 15 amino acids. CDR1 SGHVS and CDR2 FNYEAQ come from the germline V gene. This CDR3 reads CASSLRGASGNTIYF. The CDR3 nucleotides read TGTGCCAGCAGCTTACGGGGGGCAAGTGGAAACACCATATATTTT.

The rearrangement uses TRBV19 and TRBJ1-5; D remains unclear. CDR1 and CDR2 from the germline V gene are LNHDA and SQIVND (reference sequence). V lost 0 bases and J lost 5, with 5 bases in between. The CDR3 runs 13 residues. For the CDR3, the DNA is TGTGCCAGTAGTATAGATAGTTATCAGCCCCAGCATTTT. Protein: CASSIDSYQPQHF.

The gene calls are TRBV7-6 and TRBJ1-1, with a weak D call TRBD1 (5 bases). Germline V gene data show CDR1 as SGHVS and CDR2 as FNYEAQ. V was clipped by 6 bases and J by 7 bases, with 15 bases between them. There are 13 residues in the CDR3. The CDR3 DNA follows: TGTGCCAGCAGAGATGGGCAGGGCGGTGAAGCTTTCTTT. As protein: CASRDGQGGEAFF.

The chain joins TRBV19 to TRBJ1-1, with TRBD1 matching 9 bases. This CDR3 has 16 residues. V trimming: 7 bases; J trimming: 4 bases; junction bases outside the gene matches: 13. The germline CDR1 and CDR2 sequences are LNHDA and SQIVND (reference sequence). The CDR3: CASTPLGTGFGTEAFF. The CDR3 nucleotides are TGTGCCAGTACCCCCCTCGGGACAGGGTTTGGCACTGAAGCTTTCTTT.

The genes are TRBV6-6 and TRBJ2-1; D is uncertain. This CDR3 has 14 residues. CDR1 and CDR2 (germline): MNHNY, SVGAGI (reference sequence). V lost 2 bases, J lost 3 bases, and 8 bases lay in between. The CDR3 spells CASSYLPDYNEQFF. CDR3 bases: TGTGCCAGCAGTTACCTACCGGACTACAATGAGCAGTTCTTC.